These T cell receptor beta chains were read from a single sample in a study of blood T cell repertoires in COVID-19. Using immunoSEQ multiplex PCR, the repertoire was profiled, and TCRdb retains in-frame clones only, with some absent. The repertoire includes 150,000 to 160,000 clones, around three quarters of them detected once, and roughly 1.7% sits in the top ten. Sequenced material: peripheral blood. Every receptor here comes from an elderly man with acute or convalescent COVID-19. The CDR3 runs from the conserved cysteine through the conserved F or W. Fields, in order: CDR3 DNA, CDR3 protein, D gene, J gene, clone size, CDR3 length, V gene. The D gene is left open where the match is weak. Size is omitted from some rows. Given values are once, few, many or a class for expanded clones.

CDR3 DNA: TGTGCCAGCAGCCCGTCCCGGGAGGTGGGGGCTAACTATGGCTACACCTTC
CDR3 protein: CASSPSREVGANYGYTF
D gene: NA
J gene: TRBJ1-2
clone size: NA
CDR3 length: 17
V gene: TRBV7-9

CDR3 DNA: TGTGCCAGTAGTCGCGGACTAGCGGGGGGGCTTGTCGCCGGGGAGCTGTTTTTT
CDR3 protein: CASSRGLAGGLVAGELFF
D gene: TRBD2
J gene: TRBJ2-2
clone size: NA
CDR3 length: 18
V gene: TRBV19

CDR3 DNA: TGTGCCAGCAGTCCCACCCCATTCAGGGTGACCTACGAGCAGTACTTC
CDR3 protein: CASSPTPFRVTYEQYF
D gene: NA
J gene: TRBJ2-7
clone size: many
CDR3 length: 16
V gene: TRBV5-4

CDR3 DNA: TGTGCCAGCAGCTTAGATAGACTAGCCCGTGACCTAGATACGCAGTATTTT
CDR3 protein: CASSLDRLARDLDTQYF
D gene: TRBD2
J gene: TRBJ2-3
clone size: NA
CDR3 length: 17
V gene: TRBV11-3

CDR3 DNA: TGTGCCAGCAGCCCGACGGGAGGGGCGAGCTCCTACGAGCAGTACTTC
CDR3 protein: CASSPTGGASSYEQYF
D gene: TRBD2
J gene: TRBJ2-7
clone size: NA
CDR3 length: 16
V gene: TRBV7-2

CDR3 DNA: TGTGCCAGCAGTGGTACTTATAATGAAAAACTGTTTTTT
CDR3 protein: CASSGTYNEKLFF
D gene: NA
J gene: TRBJ1-4
clone size: NA
CDR3 length: 13
V gene: TRBV6-4

CDR3 DNA: TGTGCCAGCAGTGATCACGGGGGGGGCAGCGATGAGCAGTTCTTC
CDR3 protein: CASSDHGGGSDEQFF
D gene: TRBD2
J gene: TRBJ2-1
clone size: NA
CDR3 length: 15
V gene: TRBV6-6

CDR3 DNA: TGCGCCAGCAGCTTTGAGACTAGATACAATGAGCAGTTCTTC
CDR3 protein: CASSFETRYNEQFF
D gene: NA
J gene: TRBJ2-1
clone size: NA
CDR3 length: 14
V gene: TRBV5-1

CDR3 DNA: TGTGCCAGCAGCTTTGGACATCCTATGAACACTGAAGCTTTCTTT
CDR3 protein: CASSFGHPMNTEAFF
D gene: NA
J gene: TRBJ1-1
clone size: NA
CDR3 length: 15
V gene: TRBV7-9

CDR3 DNA: TGTGCCAGCAGCCACCTCGCATCCGCGAATGAGCAGTTCTTC
CDR3 protein: CASSHLASANEQFF
D gene: NA
J gene: TRBJ2-1
clone size: NA
CDR3 length: 14
V gene: TRBV4-2

CDR3 DNA: TGCAGCGTTGAAAACAGGGATACCGGGGAGCTGTTTTTT
CDR3 protein: CSVENRDTGELFF
D gene: NA
J gene: TRBJ2-2
clone size: NA
CDR3 length: 13
V gene: TRBV29-1

CDR3 DNA: TGTGCCACCAGTAGCTCTAGCTATGGCTACACCTTC
CDR3 protein: CATSSSSYGYTF
D gene: NA
J gene: TRBJ1-2
clone size: NA
CDR3 length: 12
V gene: TRBV24-1

CDR3 DNA: TGCGCCAGCAGCCAAGGGACAGGCCGTAGGCTTGGAGCTTTCTTT
CDR3 protein: CASSQGTGRRLGAFF
D gene: TRBD1
J gene: TRBJ1-1
clone size: NA
CDR3 length: 15
V gene: TRBV4-1

CDR3 DNA: TGTGCCAGCAGCGTTAGCGGGAGCTCCTACAATGAGCAGTTCTTC
CDR3 protein: CASSVSGSSYNEQFF
D gene: TRBD2
J gene: TRBJ2-1
clone size: NA
CDR3 length: 15
V gene: TRBV7-8

CDR3 DNA: TGTGCCAGCACTAGGGACAGTGTTAACTATGGCTACACCTTC
CDR3 protein: CASTRDSVNYGYTF
D gene: TRBD1
J gene: TRBJ1-2
clone size: once
CDR3 length: 14
V gene: TRBV6-5

CDR3 DNA: TGCGCCAGCAGCTTGGGAGCCACAGGGCCGACTAATGAAAAACTGTTTTTT
CDR3 protein: CASSLGATGPTNEKLFF
D gene: NA
J gene: TRBJ1-4
clone size: NA
CDR3 length: 17
V gene: TRBV5-1

CDR3 DNA: TGTGCCAGCAATCGGGGTTCCGCGAACACCGGGGAGCTGTTTTTT
CDR3 protein: CASNRGSANTGELFF
D gene: NA
J gene: TRBJ2-2
clone size: NA
CDR3 length: 15
V gene: TRBV9

CDR3 DNA: TGTGCCAGCAGCCGCGGGGACTCTGGAAACACCATATATTTT
CDR3 protein: CASSRGDSGNTIYF
D gene: NA
J gene: TRBJ1-3
clone size: NA
CDR3 length: 14
V gene: TRBV3-1/TRBV3-2

CDR3 DNA: TGTGCCAGCAGCCCCCAGGCGGGACAGGGATATCAGCCCCAGCATTTT
CDR3 protein: CASSPQAGQGYQPQHF
D gene: TRBD1
J gene: TRBJ1-5
clone size: few
CDR3 length: 16
V gene: TRBV11-2

CDR3 DNA: TGTGCCATCAGATCCGGACTAGCGGGGGAAGAGACCCAGTACTTC
CDR3 protein: CAIRSGLAGEETQYF
D gene: TRBD2
J gene: TRBJ2-5
clone size: NA
CDR3 length: 15
V gene: TRBV10-3

CDR3 DNA: TGTGCCAGTAGGATGCCCGGGACAGGGGGCGAAAAACTGTTTTTT
CDR3 protein: CASRMPGTGGEKLFF
D gene: TRBD1
J gene: TRBJ1-4
clone size: once
CDR3 length: 15
V gene: TRBV19

CDR3 DNA: TGTGCCAGTGCCCGAGGCAGGGTGAACACTGAAGCTTTCTTT
CDR3 protein: CASARGRVNTEAFF
D gene: NA
J gene: TRBJ1-1
clone size: many
CDR3 length: 14
V gene: TRBV19

CDR3 DNA: TGTGCCAGCTCACAGGGGAGGTACGAGCAGTACTTC
CDR3 protein: CASSQGRYEQYF
D gene: NA
J gene: TRBJ2-7
clone size: NA
CDR3 length: 12
V gene: TRBV18

CDR3 DNA: TGTGCCAGCAGCGGGACAGGGGGAGTGAATGGCTACACCTTC
CDR3 protein: CASSGTGGVNGYTF
D gene: TRBD1
J gene: TRBJ1-2
clone size: NA
CDR3 length: 14
V gene: TRBV9

CDR3 DNA: TGTGCCAGCAGCCAAGATCGGGCAGGGAATGGAAACACCATATATTTT
CDR3 protein: CASSQDRAGNGNTIYF
D gene: NA
J gene: TRBJ1-3
clone size: NA
CDR3 length: 16
V gene: TRBV4-2

CDR3 DNA: TGTGCCAGCTCACCACCAGCGCTATCTGGAAACACCATATATTTT
CDR3 protein: CASSPPALSGNTIYF
D gene: NA
J gene: TRBJ1-3
clone size: NA
CDR3 length: 15
V gene: TRBV18

CDR3 DNA: TGTGCCAGCAGTTACGTTCCCAGGGGAGACTATGGCTACACCTTC
CDR3 protein: CASSYVPRGDYGYTF
D gene: NA
J gene: TRBJ1-2
clone size: once
CDR3 length: 15
V gene: TRBV6-2/TRBV6-3

CDR3 DNA: TGTGCCAGCTCACCACTAGGGGACAGGCGGAATGAGCAGTTCTTC
CDR3 protein: CASSPLGDRRNEQFF
D gene: TRBD1
J gene: TRBJ2-1
clone size: once
CDR3 length: 15
V gene: TRBV18

CDR3 DNA: TGTGCCAGCAGCATCGGGGTTCCCTACGAGCAGTACTTC
CDR3 protein: CASSIGVPYEQYF
D gene: NA
J gene: TRBJ2-7
clone size: many
CDR3 length: 13
V gene: TRBV3-1/TRBV3-2

CDR3 DNA: TGTGCCATATCATCCCCCTCCATTCAGAAGGGGGCTTTCTTT
CDR3 protein: CAISSPSIQKGAFF
D gene: NA
J gene: TRBJ1-1
clone size: NA
CDR3 length: 14
V gene: TRBV10-3

CDR3 DNA: TGTGCCAGCAGCCAAGATCGGGTCGGGGGGAGCACAGATACGCAGTATTTT
CDR3 protein: CASSQDRVGGSTDTQYF
D gene: TRBD2
J gene: TRBJ2-3
clone size: NA
CDR3 length: 17
V gene: TRBV14

CDR3 DNA: TGTGCCAGCAGCTTGTACAGGGCTGAGTCAACTAATGAAAAACTGTTTTTT
CDR3 protein: CASSLYRAESTNEKLFF
D gene: NA
J gene: TRBJ1-4
clone size: once
CDR3 length: 17
V gene: TRBV5-5

CDR3 DNA: TGTGCCAGCCAGGGGAGGGGGACAGGGAATTCACCCCTCCACTTT
CDR3 protein: CASQGRGTGNSPLHF
D gene: TRBD1
J gene: TRBJ1-6
clone size: NA
CDR3 length: 15
V gene: TRBV2

CDR3 DNA: TGTGCCAGCCGAAACCGGAGGGAGGGCTCTGGAAACACCATATATTTT
CDR3 protein: CASRNRREGSGNTIYF
D gene: NA
J gene: TRBJ1-3
clone size: NA
CDR3 length: 16
V gene: TRBV6-6

CDR3 DNA: TGTGCCAGCAGTCTCTACTCCCGTCGCGCGGGGGGGGTCGTTCGGGGCTCCGGGGAGCTGTTTTTT
CDR3 protein: CASSLYSRRAGGVVRGSGELFF
D gene: TRBD2
J gene: TRBJ2-2
clone size: NA
CDR3 length: 22
V gene: TRBV6-6

CDR3 DNA: TGTGCCATCAAAGGACAGGCCAGCGAGCAGTACTTC
CDR3 protein: CAIKGQASEQYF
D gene: TRBD1
J gene: TRBJ2-7
clone size: NA
CDR3 length: 12
V gene: TRBV10-3

CDR3 DNA: TGTGCCAGCAGGCCTATTGGGGGGTCAGAAGCTTTCTTT
CDR3 protein: CASRPIGGSEAFF
D gene: NA
J gene: TRBJ1-1
clone size: NA
CDR3 length: 13
V gene: TRBV6-5

CDR3 DNA: TGTGCCAGCAGTTTAGAGATGAACACTGAAGCTTTCTTT
CDR3 protein: CASSLEMNTEAFF
D gene: NA
J gene: TRBJ1-1
clone size: NA
CDR3 length: 13
V gene: TRBV28

CDR3 DNA: TGCAGTGCTAGTGGGGGGGGAGGGACCTACAATGAGCAGTTCTTC
CDR3 protein: CSASGGGGTYNEQFF
D gene: TRBD2
J gene: TRBJ2-1
clone size: NA
CDR3 length: 15
V gene: TRBV20-1

CDR3 DNA: TGTGCCAGCAGCATGGGTAGCAGCACAGATACGCAGTATTTT
CDR3 protein: CASSMGSSTDTQYF
D gene: NA
J gene: TRBJ2-3
clone size: NA
CDR3 length: 14
V gene: TRBV7-3

CDR3 DNA: TGTGCCAGCAGCTTAGGGCCAGAGGCAGATACGCAGTATTTT
CDR3 protein: CASSLGPEADTQYF
D gene: NA
J gene: TRBJ2-3
clone size: once
CDR3 length: 14
V gene: TRBV7-2

CDR3 DNA: TGTGCCAGCAGCCAAGTGATGACGGGTGGAACTAATGAAAAACTGTTTTTT
CDR3 protein: CASSQVMTGGTNEKLFF
D gene: NA
J gene: TRBJ1-4
clone size: NA
CDR3 length: 17
V gene: TRBV4-2

CDR3 DNA: TGCGCCAGCAGCCAAGTACAGGGGACCACTGAAGCTTTCTTT
CDR3 protein: CASSQVQGTTEAFF
D gene: TRBD1
J gene: TRBJ1-1
clone size: NA
CDR3 length: 14
V gene: TRBV4-1

CDR3 DNA: TGTGCCAGCAGCCCGACCACCCGGACAGGGTTCGACGAGCAGTACTTC
CDR3 protein: CASSPTTRTGFDEQYF
D gene: TRBD1
J gene: TRBJ2-7
clone size: NA
CDR3 length: 16
V gene: TRBV4-2

CDR3 DNA: TGTGCCTGGAGTGGGACTAGCGCCACCGGGGAGCTGTTTTTT
CDR3 protein: CAWSGTSATGELFF
D gene: TRBD2
J gene: TRBJ2-2
clone size: NA
CDR3 length: 14
V gene: TRBV30

CDR3 DNA: TGTGCCAGCAACTATCTCCTTTATGGCTGCACCTTC
CDR3 protein: CASNYLLYGCTF
D gene: NA
J gene: TRBJ1-2
clone size: NA
CDR3 length: 12
V gene: TRBV2

CDR3 DNA: TGTGCCAGCAACCAACAGGGAGCCCTCTACGAGCAGTACTTC
CDR3 protein: CASNQQGALYEQYF
D gene: NA
J gene: TRBJ2-7
clone size: NA
CDR3 length: 14
V gene: TRBV6-6